Listed here is a single T cell receptor (beta chain). The observed sequence ends 3 residues before the CDR3 terminus, with the missing tail filled in from the germline J gene. This record comes from a study of T cells in women clearing cervical HPV infection. Libraries were prepared by immunoSEQ multiplex PCR; TCRdb keeps only in-frame clonotypes and omits some of them. The listing contains about 45,000 clones. J lost 6 bases, V lost 6 bases, and 6 bases had no gene match. CDR3 length equals 13 residues. Germline CDR1 is DFQATT and CDR2 is SNEGSKA (reference sequence). This clonotype was obtained from a woman aged 18 to 69 with a cervical HPV16 infection that either progressed to CIN3+ or cleared (not recorded which). The chain employs TRBV20-1 and TRBJ2-7; 12 positions agree with TRBD2. The sample consisted of blood buffy coat. Partial CDR3 DNA: TGCAGTGCGGAAGGACTAGCGGGACTCGAG. It encodes CSAEGLAGLE. The CDR3 as a whole reads CSAEGLAGLEQYF.